These 29 T cell receptor beta chains were sequenced from one sample in a study of shared clonotypes between healthy human individuals. Libraries were prepared by immunoSEQ multiplex PCR; TCRdb keeps only in-frame clonotypes and omits some of them. Of around 1.9 million clones listed, 93% are singletons. Naive CD8 isolation took CD45RO-negative cells positively selected for CCR7 and excluded terminally differentiated effector memory CD45RA+ cells. Sequenced material: naive CD8+ T cells from PBMCs. The source of these receptors is a man between 18 and 35 years old in good health. Some clones in this sample may be carry-over from other donors' samples.

Remarks on this clone: Within the sample, other DNA sequences also encode this same CDR3. The chain links TRBV19 to TRBJ2-7; D not certain. The CDR3 contains 14 residues. Trimming took 1 base from V and 0 from J, leaving 7 bases between them. Germline CDR1 LNHDA, CDR2 SQIVND (reference sequence). CDR3 region: CASSIVGISYEQYF. The DNA of the CDR3 is TGTGCCAGTAGTATAGTAGGGATCTCCTACGAGCAGTACTTC.

This chain links TRBV4-2 with TRBJ2-1, with D tentatively TRBD1 or TRBD2 (6 bases each). The CDR3 runs to 13 residues. Germline CDR1 reads LGHNA; CDR2 reads YNFKEQ. Trimming removed 4 bases from V and 7 bases from J, with 11 bases in between. The CDR3: CASSPRGRNEQFF. DNA of the CDR3: TGTGCCAGCAGCCCCCGGGGGCGGAATGAGCAGTTCTTC.

The J gene is TRBJ2-3, the V gene TRBV7-3; TRBD2 matches 7 bases. This CDR3 has 15 residues. Germline lookup yields CDR1 SGHTA and CDR2 FQGTGA. V was pared by 5 bases and J by 1 base, with 6 bases of the junction left unmatched. The CDR3 DNA follows: TGTGCCAGCAGCGCGGGGACTATCGGCACAGATACGCAGTATTTT. Its translation is CASSAGTIGTDTQYF.

V gene TRBV11-2 combines with J gene TRBJ2-7; D may be TRBD1 (5 bases). CDR1 and CDR2 from the germline V gene are SGHAT and FQNNGV. The CDR3 is made up of 13 amino acids. Between the trimmed V and J ends, which lost 3 bases and 2 bases, there was a span of 8 bases. The CDR3 region is CASSFGATYEQYF. DNA of the CDR3: TGTGCCAGCAGCTTTGGGGCAACCTACGAGCAGTACTTC. The full variable domain, completed using reference TRBV11-2 and TRBJ2-7, is EAGVAQSPRYKIIEKRQSVAFWCNPISGHATLYWYQQILGQGPKLLIQFQNNGVVDDSQLPKDRFSAERLKGVDSTLKIQPAKLEDSAVYLCASSFGATYEQYFGPGTRLTVT.

This clone was found a few times. The chain uses TRBV2 and TRBJ1-1; 9 bases agree with TRBD1. Germline V gives CDR1 SNHLY, CDR2 FYNNEI. J was trimmed by 0 bases and V by 11 bases; bases with no gene match: 7. The CDR3 consists of 14 residues. The CDR3 sequence: CAALGTGMNTEAFF. The CDR3 DNA reads as TGTGCCGCCCTGGGGACAGGGATGAACACTGAAGCTTTCTTT.

V and J are TRBV7-3 and TRBJ1-1; 9 nucleotides match TRBD1. Germline CDR1 and CDR2: SGHTA and FQGTGA. V shed 0 bases and J 0 bases; nucleotides not matched to a gene: 8. This CDR3 contains 18 residues. Here the CDR3 DNA reads TGTGCCAGCAGCTTAACAGGCGGGACAGGGCACATGAACACTGAAGCTTTCTTT. Encoded protein: CASSLTGGTGHMNTEAFF. Combining the CDR3 with reference TRBV7-3 and TRBJ1-1 gives the whole variable domain GAGVSQTPSNKVTEKGKYVELRCDPISGHTALYWYRQSLGQGPEFLIYFQGTGAADDSGLPNDRFFAVRPEGSVSTLKIQRTERGDSAVYLCASSLTGGTGHMNTEAFFGQGTRLTVV.

The CDR3 DNA follows: TGTGCCAGCAGTCCGTACGGACGGACGAACAATGAGCAGTTCTTC. Translated: CASSPYGRTNNEQFF. The V gene is TRBV6-6, the J gene TRBJ2-1, with no clear D. Trimming pared 5 bases from V and 5 bases from J, leaving 16 bases between. The length of the CDR3 is 15 residues. Germline loops: CDR1 MNHNY, CDR2 SVGAGI (reference sequence).

The rearrangement uses TRBV27 and TRBJ2-4, with D possibly called TRBD1 or TRBD2 (7 bases each). V lost 3 bases to trimming and J lost 0 bases, with 15 bases between them. The germline V gene has CDR1 MNHEY and CDR2 SMNVEV (reference sequence). The CDR3 runs 17 residues. As DNA, the CDR3 is TGTGCCAGCAGTTTTTTCAGGGGGGGCCTAGCCAAAAACATTCAGTACTTC. Protein sequence: CASSFFRGGLAKNIQYF.

The chain carries TRBV11-2 and TRBJ1-4; 8 bases fit TRBD1. CDR3 length: 15 residues. Trimming removed 5 bases from V and 5 bases from J; junction bases left unmatched: 7. Germline V gene sequence: CDR1 SGHAT, CDR2 FQNNGV. The chain's CDR3 is CASSPRTGMNEKLFF. The DNA for the CDR3 is TGTGCCAGCAGCCCAAGGACAGGGATGAATGAAAAACTGTTTTTT. The whole variable domain, filled in from reference TRBV11-2 and TRBJ1-4, reads EAGVAQSPRYKIIEKRQSVAFWCNPISGHATLYWYQQILGQGPKLLIQFQNNGVVDDSQLPKDRFSAERLKGVDSTLKIQPAKLEDSAVYLCASSPRTGMNEKLFFGSGTQLSVL.

V is TRBV11-2 and J is TRBJ1-2; the D gene is possibly TRBD1 (6 bases). V lost 1 base and J lost 2, with 11 bases in between. The length of the CDR3 is 15 residues. Germline V gives CDR1 SGHAT, CDR2 FQNNGV. The chain's CDR3 is CASSLVGGTNYGYTF. In nucleotides, the CDR3 is TGTGCCAGCAGCTTAGTAGGTGGGACAAACTATGGCTACACCTTC.

The chain couples TRBV7-9 to TRBJ2-5; 8 bases agree with TRBD1. CDR3 length: 16 residues. Per germline, CDR1 SEHNR and CDR2 FQNEAQ (reference sequence). V lost 5 bases to trimming and J lost 2 bases; unmatched junction nucleotides: 10. The CDR3 here is CASSASPGQEQETQYF. In nucleotides, the CDR3 is TGTGCCAGCAGCGCCTCGCCGGGACAGGAACAAGAGACCCAGTACTTC.

On this clone: The sample carries other DNA sequences with the same CDR3. The chain uses TRBV7-9 and TRBJ1-5; a possible D gene is TRBD1 (5 bases). CDR1 is SEHNR and CDR2 is FQNEAQ in the germline V gene (reference sequence). V was clipped by 5 bases and J by 7 bases, with 12 bases between them. The CDR3 has 13 residues. Written as DNA, the CDR3 is TGTGCCAGCAGCCCCGGGGGGAACCAGCCCCAGCATTTT. Amino acid sequence: CASSPGGNQPQHF.

The chain is built from TRBV7-9 and TRBJ2-2, with D possibly TRBD2 on 5 matching bases. This CDR3 spans 17 amino acids. Per the germline V gene, CDR1 is SEHNR and CDR2 is FQNEAQ (reference sequence). V dropped 1 base and J dropped 5 bases, with 17 bases sitting between them. The CDR3 spells CASSLVRRRTATGELFF. CDR3 coding DNA: TGTGCCAGCAGCTTAGTCCGACGCAGGACTGCAACCGGGGAGCTGTTTTTT.

Turning to this clone: In the same sample, other DNA sequences code for this CDR3. The gene calls are TRBV9 and TRBJ2-2; no clear D. The germline V and J ends were trimmed by 2 bases and 7 bases, with 6 bases remaining between them. The CDR3 covers 12 residues. CDR1 is SGDLS and CDR2 is YYNGEE in the germline V gene. CDR3 bases: TGTGCCAGCAGCGTGGTCGTCGGGGAGCTGTTTTTT. Translated: CASSVVVGELFF.

The J gene is TRBJ1-2, the V gene TRBV12-5; 10 nucleotides line up with TRBD1. Germline V gives CDR1 LGHNT, CDR2 FRNRAP. The CDR3 is 16 amino acids. The junction had 6 bases not matched to a gene; V was cut back by 1 base and J by 4 bases. The CDR3: CASGLAPGQGSYGYTF. Here the CDR3 DNA reads TGTGCTAGTGGTTTGGCTCCGGGACAGGGGTCCTATGGCTACACCTTC.

The chain employs TRBV13 and TRBJ2-1; possible D gene TRBD2, 5 bases. V was clipped by 0 bases and J by 6 bases, with 12 bases between them. The CDR3 consists of 15 residues. CDR1 is PRHDT and CDR2 is FYEKMQ in the germline V gene (reference sequence). For the CDR3, the DNA is TGTGCCAGCAGCTTAGGACTAGAGGCAGTCAATGAGCAGTTCTTC. The encoded protein is CASSLGLEAVNEQFF.

The rearrangement links TRBV9 to TRBJ1-1; D is unclear. The CDR3 runs 14 residues. V was shortened by 1 base and J by 5 bases, with 12 bases between the two germline ends. Germline loops: CDR1 SGDLS, CDR2 YYNGEE. For the CDR3, the DNA is TGTGCCAGCAGCGTATCTGGGGTGGAGACTGAAGCTTTCTTT. Protein: CASSVSGVETEAFF.

This clone appeared a single time. The chain employs TRBV4-1 and TRBJ2-7, with D tentatively TRBD1 (6 bases). V was cut by 5 bases and J by 0 bases, with 11 bases left in between. The V gene's germline CDR1 is MGHRA and CDR2 YSYEKL. There are 14 residues in the CDR3. The CDR3 DNA reads TGCGCCAGCAGCTACCGACAGGTCTCCTACGAGCAGTACTTC. This translates into CASSYRQVSYEQYF.

The rearrangement links TRBV27 to TRBJ2-2, with a possible D match to TRBD2 (5 bases). This CDR3 is built from 14 residues. Trimming shortened V by 6 bases and J by 6 bases, and 14 bases separated the two germline ends. The germline CDR1 and CDR2 sequences are MNHEY and SMNVEV (reference sequence). The CDR3 protein is CASSQGSRAGELFF. Written as DNA, the CDR3 is TGTGCCAGCAGCCAAGGTTCGCGGGCCGGGGAGCTGTTTTTT.

V and J are TRBV19 and TRBJ2-7; 8 bases map to TRBD1. CDR3 length: 13 residues. J gave up 4 bases and V 10 bases, and 9 bases lay outside the gene matches. The germline CDR1 and CDR2 sequences are LNHDA and SQIVND (reference sequence). The CDR3 spells CATSEDRDYEQYF. CDR3 DNA: TGTGCCACCTCGGAGGACAGGGATTACGAGCAGTACTTC.

The V call is TRBV27, the J call TRBJ2-1; D might be TRBD1 (5 bases). The V and J ends lost 4 bases and 0 bases respectively, with 16 bases between them. The CDR3 is 17 amino acids. Per the germline V gene, CDR1 is MNHEY and CDR2 is SMNVEV (reference sequence). In DNA form, the CDR3 reads TGTGCCAGCAGTTGGTCGTGGGGCGACAGCTCCTACAATGAGCAGTTCTTC. Its protein product is CASSWSWGDSSYNEQFF.

This chain joins TRBV7-6 and TRBJ2-1; 9 bases match TRBD2. Germline lookup yields CDR1 SGHVS and CDR2 FNYEAQ. This CDR3 contains 19 residues. Trimming cost V 0 bases and J 0 bases; bases outside gene matches: 9. The CDR3 protein is CASSLAPSGIAGSYNEQFF. The CDR3, as DNA: TGTGCCAGCAGCTTAGCTCCTAGCGGGATTGCCGGCTCCTACAATGAGCAGTTCTTC.

The chain links TRBV5-8 to TRBJ1-2; D remains ambiguous. Germline assignment: CDR1 SGHTS and CDR2 YDEGEE. The CDR3 sequence is 13 residues long. V was trimmed by 4 bases and J by 4 bases, leaving 11 bases between them. The CDR3, as DNA: TGTGCCAGCAGCCCCAGGCGGTTCTATGGCTACACCTTC. Protein sequence: CASSPRRFYGYTF.

In its sample, this clone was seen once. The V and J genes are TRBV30 and TRBJ2-3; TRBD2 matches 7 bases. Trimming took 3 bases from V and 6 from J; bases not matched to a gene: 12. Germline lookup yields CDR1 GTSNPN and CDR2 SVGIG (reference sequence). This CDR3 is built from 15 residues. DNA for the CDR3: TGTGCCTGGAGGGGGCTAGCGGTTATAGTGGATACGCAGTATTTT. The encoded protein is CAWRGLAVIVDTQYF.

CDR3 DNA sequence: TGTGCCAGCACCCGAGGGCTAGCGGGAGAGATAAGCTCCTACAATGAGCAGTTCTTC. It codes for CASTRGLAGEISSYNEQFF. The gene calls are TRBV28 and TRBJ2-1; TRBD2 aligns across 10 bases. The V segment lost 7 bases and the J segment 0 bases; nucleotides outside the gene matches: 15. Germline CDR1 reads MDHEN; CDR2 reads SYDVKM. This CDR3 region has 19 residues.

J is TRBJ1-1 and V is TRBV7-9, with a possible D match to TRBD1 (5 bases). V was clipped by 6 bases and J by 7 bases, with 15 bases between them. The CDR3 length is 13 residues. The germline V gene has CDR1 SEHNR and CDR2 FQNEAQ (reference sequence). The CDR3 protein is CASRPGGVVEAFF. In DNA, the CDR3 is TGTGCCAGCAGACCCGGAGGGGTCGTTGAAGCTTTCTTT.

The chain couples TRBV4-1 to TRBJ2-7, with D possibly matching TRBD2 (5 bases). There are 14 residues in the CDR3. Looked up from germline, CDR1 is MGHRA and CDR2 is YSYEKL. The CDR3 protein is CATSYEEANYEQYF. As DNA, the CDR3 is TGCGCTACCTCTTACGAGGAGGCGAACTACGAGCAGTACTTC.

V is TRBV30 and J is TRBJ2-5; D possibly uses TRBD1 or TRBD2 (5 bases each). Trimming removed 3 bases from V and 1 base from J, with 12 bases in between. From germline, CDR1 is GTSNPN and CDR2 SVGIG (reference sequence). CDR3 length: 14 residues. CDR3 bases: TGTGCCTGGAGCGCACCTGGGGGCCAAGAGACCCAGTACTTC. Translation: CAWSAPGGQETQYF. The full variable domain, its missing parts supplied by reference TRBV30 and TRBJ2-5, is SQTIHQWPATLVQPVGSPLSLECTVEGTSNPNLYWYRQAAGRGLQLLFYSVGIGQISSEVPQNLSASRPQDRQFILSSKKLLLSDSGFYLCAWSAPGGQETQYFGPGTRLLVL.

This chain uses TRBV5-1 with TRBJ1-3, with D uncertain. Between the trimmed V and J ends, which lost 2 bases and 4 bases, there was a span of 4 bases. The germline V gene has CDR1 SGHRS and CDR2 YFSETQ. This CDR3 is built from 12 residues. The CDR3 DNA sequence: TGCGCCAGCAGCTTTGAGGGAAACACCATATATTTT. This translates into CASSFEGNTIYF.